Listed below are T cell receptor beta chains from one sample, sequenced in a study of lung T cells in sarcoidosis with Löfgren's syndrome. TCRdb re-derived calls from the reads in MiXCR, one entry per CDR3 protein. The sample lists fewer than 80,000 distinct CDR3 sequences, around 20% occurring once. Sequences were obtained from CD4+ T cells from PBMCs. Receptors were obtained from a human donor with sarcoidosis (Löfgren's syndrome or another form), or a control subject (not recorded which). Both conserved end residues are part of each CDR3. The D gene is left open where the match is weak. For some rows the clone size is stated as once, few or many, or as a class when expanded; others skip it.

>TRBJ1-6|TRBV3-1|.|.
TGTTCCAGCAGCCAATCCCGGAATTCACCCCTCCACTTT
CSSSQSRNSPLHF
>TRBJ1-1|TRBV20-1|many|TRBD1
TGCAGTGCTAGAGACCAGACAGGGGGCAGAACTGAAGCTTTCTTT
CSARDQTGGRTEAFF
>TRBJ1-1|TRBV28|many|.
TGTGCCAGCAGTTTTCGGACAGTGAACACTGAAGCTTTCTTT
CASSFRTVNTEAFF
>TRBJ2-3|TRBV7-9|many|.
TGTGCCAGCAGCATCACTCAGTCCGGAGATACGCAGTATTTT
CASSITQSGDTQYF
>TRBJ1-2|TRBV5-1|few|.
TGCGCCAGCAGCTCCGACGGACGGTATGGCTACACCTTC
CASSSDGRYGYTF
>TRBJ2-1|TRBV18|once|TRBD2
TGTGCCAGCTCACCCCTAGGGACTAGCGGACTATACAATGGGCAGTTCTTC
CASSPLGTSGLYNGQFF
>TRBJ2-3|TRBV6-1|many|.
TGTGCCAGCAGTTTAAGGGTATTCCCTCCGGATACGCAGTATTTT
CASSLRVFPPDTQYF
>TRBJ2-3|TRBV20-1|many|.
TGCAGTTATGAGGGCAGGGCAGATACGCAGTATTTT
CSYEGRADTQYF
>TRBJ2-3|TRBV5-6|once|.
TGTGCCAGCAGCTTCGCCGCCCTCAGCGTGTCCACAGGTACGCAGTATTTT
CASSFAALSVSTGTQYF
>TRBJ2-1|TRBV11-3|many|TRBD1
TGTGCCAGCAGCCGGGGGGTGGGACAGGGCCTAAATGAGCAGTTCTTC
CASSRGVGQGLNEQFF
>TRBJ2-5|TRBV29-1|.|.
TGCAGCGTTGATAGGGGACAAGGATCGGAGACCCAGTACTTC
CSVDRGQGSETQYF
>TRBJ2-6|TRBV6-1|many|.
TGTGCCAGCTCGGAGCAAGGAGTTGGATTCTCTGGGGCCAACGTCCTGACTTTC
CASSEQGVGFSGANVLTF
>TRBJ1-1|TRBV7-9|.|.
TGTGCCAGCACCGTCGAACGGGGCAGGAAGAACACTGAAGCTTTCTTT
CASTVERGRKNTEAFF
>TRBJ2-1|TRBV6-1|.|TRBD2
TGTGCCGCCCGAGGACTAGCTGGGAATGAGCAGTTCTTC
CAARGLAGNEQFF